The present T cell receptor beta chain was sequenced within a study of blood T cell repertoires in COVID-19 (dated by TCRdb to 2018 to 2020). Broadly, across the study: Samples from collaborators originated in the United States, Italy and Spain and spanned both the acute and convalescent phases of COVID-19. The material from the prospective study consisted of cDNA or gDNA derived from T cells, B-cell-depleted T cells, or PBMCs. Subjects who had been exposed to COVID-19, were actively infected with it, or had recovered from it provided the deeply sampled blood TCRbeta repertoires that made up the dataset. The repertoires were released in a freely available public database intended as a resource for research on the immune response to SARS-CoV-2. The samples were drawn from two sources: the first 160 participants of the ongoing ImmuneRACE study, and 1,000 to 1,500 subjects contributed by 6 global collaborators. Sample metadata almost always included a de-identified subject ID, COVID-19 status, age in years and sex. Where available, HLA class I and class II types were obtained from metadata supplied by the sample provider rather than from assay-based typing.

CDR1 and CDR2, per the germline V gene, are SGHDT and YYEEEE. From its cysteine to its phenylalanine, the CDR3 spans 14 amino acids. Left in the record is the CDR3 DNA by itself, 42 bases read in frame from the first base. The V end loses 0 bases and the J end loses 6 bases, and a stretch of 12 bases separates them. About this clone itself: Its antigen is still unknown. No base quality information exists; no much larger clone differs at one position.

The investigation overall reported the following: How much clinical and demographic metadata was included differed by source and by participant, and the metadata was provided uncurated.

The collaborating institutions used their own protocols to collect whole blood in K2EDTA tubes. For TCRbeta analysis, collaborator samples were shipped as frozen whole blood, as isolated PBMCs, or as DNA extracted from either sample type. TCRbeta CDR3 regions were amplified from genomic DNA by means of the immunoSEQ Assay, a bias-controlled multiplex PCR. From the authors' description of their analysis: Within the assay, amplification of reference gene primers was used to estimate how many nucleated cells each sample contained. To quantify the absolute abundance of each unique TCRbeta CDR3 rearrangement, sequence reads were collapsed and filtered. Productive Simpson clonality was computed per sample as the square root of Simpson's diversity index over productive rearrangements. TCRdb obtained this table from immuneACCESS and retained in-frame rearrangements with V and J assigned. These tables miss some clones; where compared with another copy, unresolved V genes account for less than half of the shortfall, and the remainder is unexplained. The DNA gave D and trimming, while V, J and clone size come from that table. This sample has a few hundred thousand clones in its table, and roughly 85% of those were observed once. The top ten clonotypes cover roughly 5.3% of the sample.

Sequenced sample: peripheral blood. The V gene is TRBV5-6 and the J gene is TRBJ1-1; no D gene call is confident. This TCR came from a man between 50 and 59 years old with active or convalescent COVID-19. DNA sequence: TGTGCCAGCAGCTTGGGCCGGGTGTTGGCTGAAGCTTTCTTT. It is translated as CASSLGRVLAEAFF.